The clone carrying this T cell receptor (beta chain) has a count of ten or more. Coverage ceases 3 residues before the CDR3 finishes, and the germline J gene fills in the end. The CDR3 contains 12 residues. V was clipped by 5 bases and J by 4 bases; unmatched bases: 4. Germline V CDR1 and CDR2: GTSNPN, SVGIG (reference sequence). Profiling relied on immunoSEQ multiplex PCR, and the TCRdb table lists in-frame clones only, not all of them. This sample has tens of thousands of clones, each found more than once. These data belong to a study of T cell clonality in common variable immunodeficiency. This TCR was sampled from a person between 18 and 75 years old in good health. The sample comprised peripheral blood mononuclear cells. The rearrangement links TRBV30 to TRBJ1-2, with 7 nucleotides matching TRBD1. CDR3 region: CAWLRDSYGYTF. CDR3 bases read: TGTGCCTGGCTCCGGGACAGCTATGGC.